The 30 T cell receptor beta chains below all came from one sample that was sequenced in a study of tissue T cells after allogeneic stem cell transplantation. Produced via immunoSEQ multiplex PCR; TCRdb's table is partial and in-frame only. In the table there are approximately 47,000 clones, around 67% of which are singletons. Sequencing was performed on sorted cells pooled from one or two spleens. Every receptor here comes from a pool of C57BL/6 mice in good health.

Concerning this clone: Gene names and germline refer to mouse. The read stops 1 residue short of the end of the CDR3; the missing end is completed from the germline J gene. V usage is TRBV5 and J usage is TRBJ2-5, with no clear D. This CDR3 contains 14 residues. CDR1 and CDR2 (germline): LGHNA, YNLKQL (reference sequence). Trimming took off 0 bases at V and 0 bases at J, with 4 bases between the two ends. CDR3 residues: CASSQDTNQDTQYF. The CDR3 bases that were read are TGTGCCAGCAGCCAAGACACGAACCAAGACACCCAGTAC.

Concerning this clone: Gene names follow the mouse nomenclature. The CDR3 end is not reached by the read, which stops 1 residue before it; the germline J gene fills it in. The rearrangement joins TRBV15 to TRBJ2-1, with 8 bases lining up with TRBD2. CDR3 size: 14 residues. Trimming took 3 bases from V and 7 from J; bases not matched to a gene: 5. Germline CDR1 is SGHND and CDR2 is FRSKSL. CDR3 DNA, as far as it was read: TGTGCCAGCAGTTTCGGGGGGGCGAGAGCTGAGCAGTTC. It is translated as CASSFGGARAEQF. The entire CDR3 protein is CASSFGGARAEQFF.

Notes on this clone: The genes and germline here are from mouse. The read ends 1 residue shy of where the CDR3 ends; the end is completed using the germline J gene. The sample carries other DNA sequences with the same CDR3. The genes are TRBV4 and TRBJ2-7; D not resolved. V was clipped by 3 bases and J by 7 bases, with 4 bases between them. The CDR3 sequence is 10 residues long. From germline, CDR1 is LGHDT and CDR2 YNNKQL (reference sequence). The DNA read from the CDR3 is TGTGCCAGCAGCTATGGGGAACAGTAC. This sequence encodes CASSYGEQY. The full CDR3 reads CASSYGEQYF.

A few counts support this clone. Gene names and germline match the mouse. The sequenced CDR3 bases are TGTGCCAGCAAGCTGAGGAGCTCCTATGAACAGTAC. This sequence encodes CASKLRSSYEQY. The whole CDR3 region reads CASKLRSSYEQYF. The V and J genes are TRBV19 and TRBJ2-7, with D uncertain. Read sequence stops 1 residue before the CDR3 end, and the germline J gene provides the missing end. Looked up from germline, CDR1 is FNHDT and CDR2 is SITEND (reference sequence). V was clipped by 6 bases and J by 0 bases, with 10 bases between them. The CDR3 spans 13 residues.

Regarding this clone: Gene names and germline refer to mouse. The read stops 1 residue short of the end of the CDR3; the missing end is completed from the germline J gene. The rearrangement joins TRBV29 to TRBJ2-5; D remains ambiguous. The CDR3 is 14 amino acids. CDR1 and CDR2 (germline): MSHET, SYDVDS. Trimming pared 1 base from V and 0 bases from J, leaving 5 bases between. CDR3 sequence reads: CASSLLNNQDTQYF. The sequenced part of the CDR3 DNA is TGTGCTAGCAGTTTATTGAATAACCAAGACACCCAGTAC. Supplemented by reference TRBV29 and TRBJ2-5, the full variable domain reads DMKVTQMPRYLIKRMGENVLLECGQDMSHETMYWYRQDPGLGLQLIYISYDVDSNSEGDIPKGYRVSRKKREHFSLILDSAKTNQTSVYFCASSLLNNQDTQYFGPGTRLLVL.

Worth noting for this clone: Each gene name is a mouse one. With the read ending 1 residue before the CDR3 end, the germline J gene is used to fill in that end. The V and J genes are TRBV13-2 and TRBJ1-2; D not resolved. V was trimmed by 6 bases and J by 1 base, leaving 7 bases between them. The germline V gene has CDR1 NNHNN and CDR2 SYGAGS (reference sequence). The CDR3 contains 12 residues. CDR3 sequence: CASVRGNSDYTF. The sequenced CDR3 bases are TGTGCCAGCGTTCGGGGAAACTCCGACTACACC.

Worth noting for this clone: Gene labels here are mouse ones. The read comes to an end 1 residue before the CDR3 does, leaving the germline J gene to fill in the end. This sample includes further DNA sequences coding for the same CDR3. V usage is TRBV20 and J usage is TRBJ2-1; 9 bases are a match to TRBD2. From germline, CDR1 is GFQATS and CDR2 STVNSAI. Trimming took 3 bases from V and 7 from J; bases not matched to a gene: 1. CDR3 length: 12 residues. The CDR3 DNA, read in part, is TGTGGTGCTAGCTGGGGGGGGGCTGAGCAGTTC. It is translated as CGASWGGAEQF. The whole CDR3 reads CGASWGGAEQFF.

On this clone: The germline and genes are mouse ones. The read terminates 1 residue ahead of where the CDR3 ends, so the germline J gene completes it. The chain joins TRBV19 to TRBJ2-7; the match to TRBD1 covers 10 bases. Germline-derived CDR1 and CDR2 are FNHDT and SITEND (reference sequence). There are 13 residues in the CDR3. Losses at the gene ends were 6 bases for V and 4 bases for J; bases not matched to a gene: 4. The sequenced CDR3 bases are TGTGCCAGCACCCCGGGACAGGGGTATGAACAGTAC. It translates to CASTPGQGYEQY. The CDR3 as a whole reads CASTPGQGYEQYF.

Concerning this clone itself: Genes and germline are mouse. The read falls 1 residue short of the CDR3 end, and the missing part is taken from the germline J gene. V gene TRBV4 combines with J gene TRBJ2-3; TRBD2 aligns across 8 bases. CDR3 length: 16 amino acids. Trimming removed 5 bases from V and 2 bases from J; junction bases left unmatched: 9. The germline V gene has CDR1 LGHDT and CDR2 YNNKQL (reference sequence). The CDR3 loop is CASSTNWGSSAETLYF. CDR3 bases read: TGTGCCAGCAGCACAAACTGGGGGTCATCTGCAGAAACGCTGTAT.

About this clone: The genes and germline here are from mouse. The read ends 1 residue before the CDR3 terminus; that terminus is restored from the germline J gene. V and J are TRBV3 and TRBJ2-2, with 7 positions matching TRBD1. The CDR3 loop spans 15 amino acids. From germline, CDR1 is SNHLY and CDR2 FYNGKV (reference sequence). V shed 5 bases, J shed 1 base, and the junction held 4 bases outside the gene matches. Incomplete CDR3 DNA: TGTGCCAGCAGCCCCGGGACAGTAAACACCGGGCAGCTCTAC. Translated, it gives CASSPGTVNTGQLY. The complete CDR3 protein is CASSPGTVNTGQLYF.

As regards this clone: These gene names are mouse names. The CDR3 end falls 1 residue outside the read, so it is completed with the germline J gene. The chain recombines TRBV12-1 with TRBJ1-1, with D possibly TRBD1 on 6 matching bases. The V end lost 4 bases, the J end lost 1 base, and 9 bases lay between the germline ends. This CDR3 spans 13 amino acids. CDR1 is SGHSN and CDR2 is HYEKVE in the germline V gene. Here the CDR3 reads CASSLGQNTEVFF. The CDR3 DNA, read in part, is TGTGCCAGCTCGCTGGGACAAAACACAGAAGTCTTC.

With respect to this clone: Mouse gene names and germline throughout. The sequenced fragment ends 1 residue before the CDR3 boundary, so the rest is inferred from the germline J gene. The chain links TRBV13-2 to TRBJ2-2, with unresolved D. Germline V gene data show CDR1 as NNHNN and CDR2 as SYGAGS (reference sequence). CDR3 length: 14 residues. V shed 1 base and J shed 1 base, with 5 bases lying between them. CDR3 DNA, as far as it was read: TGTGCCAGCGGTGATCGGCAAAACACCGGGCAGCTCTAC. Residues: CASGDRQNTGQLY. The CDR3 reads in full as CASGDRQNTGQLYF.

Of note for this clone: Mouse names are used for the genes. The read falls 1 residue short of the CDR3 end, and the missing part is taken from the germline J gene. This sequence joins TRBV12-1 and TRBJ2-5; possible D gene TRBD2, 6 bases. CDR1 is SGHSN, CDR2 HYEKVE, per germline. This CDR3 comprises 15 residues. Between the trimmed V and J ends, which lost 0 bases and 0 bases, there was a span of 9 bases. The CDR3 DNA, read in part, is TGTGCCAGCTCTCTCGATGGGGGTAACCAAGACACCCAGTAC. Amino acid sequence: CASSLDGGNQDTQY. The CDR3 in its entirety is CASSLDGGNQDTQYF.

For this clone: Genes and germline come from the mouse. The CDR3 end falls 1 residue outside the read, so it is completed with the germline J gene. The genes are TRBV13-2 and TRBJ2-2; the D is unclear. Germline-derived CDR1 and CDR2 are NNHNN and SYGAGS (reference sequence). The CDR3 sequence is 13 residues long. V lost 0 bases and J 4 bases, leaving 4 bases between the germline ends. The CDR3 protein is CASGDEGTGQLYF. CDR3 DNA, as far as it was read: TGTGCCAGCGGTGATGAGGGCACCGGGCAGCTCTAC.

On this clone: These gene names are mouse names. The read ends 1 residue shy of where the CDR3 ends; the end is completed using the germline J gene. V and J are TRBV19 and TRBJ2-4; D is unclear. Germline CDR1 and CDR2: FNHDT and SITEND (reference sequence). This CDR3 contains 14 residues. The V end lost 1 base, the J end lost 2 bases, and 8 bases lay between the germline ends. The sequenced CDR3 bases are TGTGCCAGCAGTATAACGTGGGATCAAAACACCTTGTAC. Amino acid sequence: CASSITWDQNTLY. The complete CDR3 sequence is CASSITWDQNTLYF.

In regard to this clone: The genes and germline here are from mouse. The DNA ends 1 residue before the CDR3 does, and the rest of the CDR3 is filled in from the germline J gene. The chain combines TRBV13-2 with TRBJ2-5; 8 nucleotides match TRBD2. The ends lost 2 bases at V and 0 bases at J; junction bases unmatched: 8. Per germline, CDR1 NNHNN and CDR2 SYGAGS (reference sequence). The CDR3 loop spans 17 amino acids. The CDR3 bases that were read are TGTGCCAGCGGTGAAATTCGACTGGGGCTTAACCAAGACACCCAGTAC. It specifies CASGEIRLGLNQDTQY. The complete CDR3 sequence is CASGEIRLGLNQDTQYF.

In this sample, this clone turned up a few times. Any gene name here is a mouse gene name. The read falls 1 residue short of the CDR3 end, and the missing part is taken from the germline J gene. The rearrangement joins TRBV13-2 to TRBJ2-7; 7 bases match TRBD2. V lost 0 bases and J lost 0; bases outside the gene matches: 3. This CDR3 comprises 15 residues. The germline V gene encodes CDR1 NNHNN and CDR2 SYGAGS (reference sequence). CDR3 DNA, as far as it was read: TGTGCCAGCGGTGATGCATCTGGGGGCTCCTATGAACAGTAC. Translating gives CASGDASGGSYEQY. The full-length CDR3 reads as CASGDASGGSYEQYF.

The table lists this clone with a few counts. Gene and germline names: mouse. The part of the CDR3 DNA that was read is TGTGCCAGCAGTCGGGACAGTGCAAACTCCGACTACACC. It is translated as CASSRDSANSDYT. The entire CDR3 reads CASSRDSANSDYTF. V is TRBV26 and J is TRBJ1-2, with 7 bases that match TRBD1. The read ends 1 residue shy of where the CDR3 ends; the end is completed using the germline J gene. This CDR3 contains 14 residues. The germline gives CDR1 KGHPV, CDR2 FQNQEV (reference sequence). J was trimmed by 0 bases and V by 4 bases; bases with no gene match: 2.

About this clone: Mouse gene names and germline throughout. The read ends 1 residue shy of where the CDR3 ends; the end is completed using the germline J gene. The chain links TRBV19 to TRBJ1-3, with no clear D. The CDR3 covers 13 residues. V was shortened by 4 bases and J by 0 bases, with 5 bases between the two germline ends. CDR1 is FNHDT and CDR2 is SITEND in the germline V gene (reference sequence). The CDR3 bases that were read are TGTGCCAGCAGTCTCAATTCTGGAAATACGCTCTAT. It specifies CASSLNSGNTLY. Given in full, the CDR3 is CASSLNSGNTLYF. The variable domain in full, with the rest retrieved from reference TRBV19 and TRBJ1-3, is GGIITQTPKFLIGQEGQKLTLKCQQNFNHDTMYWYRQDSGKGLRLIYYSITENDLQKGDLSEGYDASREKKSSFSLTVTSAQKNEMAVFLCASSLNSGNTLYFGEGSRLIVV.

Only a few counts were recorded for this clone. Gene names and germline refer to mouse. The sequence runs out 1 residue before the end of the CDR3; the remainder is reconstructed from the germline J gene. This chain joins TRBV3 and TRBJ2-7; possible D gene TRBD2, 5 bases. V was cut by 5 bases and J by 0 bases, with 11 bases left in between. CDR1 and CDR2 from the germline V gene are SNHLY and FYNGKV (reference sequence). This CDR3 is 14 amino acids long. The CDR3 sequence: CASSIGGVSYEQYF. The DNA read from the CDR3 is TGTGCCAGCAGCATAGGTGGGGTCTCCTATGAACAGTAC. The whole variable domain, remainder taken from reference TRBV3 and TRBJ2-7, is GPKVLQIPSHQIIDMGQMVTLNCDPVSNHLYFYWYKQILGQQMEFLVNFYNGKVMEKSKLFKDQFSVERPDGSYFTLKIQPTALEDSAVYFCASSIGGVSYEQYFGPGTRLTVL.

As concerns this clone: These gene names are mouse names. The DNA ends 1 residue before the CDR3 does, and the rest of the CDR3 is filled in from the germline J gene. The chain uses TRBV2 and TRBJ1-2; D not resolved. Deletions cut 0 bases from V and 0 bases from J, with 8 bases between. From germline, CDR1 is LGHNA and CDR2 YSYQKL. The CDR3 runs to 15 residues. The sequenced part of the CDR3 DNA is TGTGCCAGCAGCCAAGATGAGGATGCAAACTCCGACTACACC. It yields the protein CASSQDEDANSDYT. The whole CDR3 is CASSQDEDANSDYTF.

Note on this clone: Gene names are mouse gene names. The CDR3 is cut off 1 residue early in the read; its end comes from the germline J gene. This chain connects TRBV31 to TRBJ2-3; TRBD2 matches 8 bases. Trimming cost V 3 bases and J 0 bases; bases outside gene matches: 2. Germline V gene sequence: CDR1 GKSSPN, CDR2 SITVG. There are 14 residues in the CDR3. The CDR3 sequence is CAWRTGASAETLYF. Incomplete CDR3 DNA: TGTGCCTGGAGGACTGGGGCTAGTGCAGAAACGCTGTAT.

This clone was detected once. Genes and germline come from the mouse. Sequencing ends 1 residue short of the CDR3 end; the germline J gene provides the rest. V is TRBV12-2 and J is TRBJ1-5; tentatively, D is TRBD1 (6 bases). Germline CDR1 reads SGHLS; CDR2 reads HYDKME. V was pared by 0 bases and J by 3 bases, with 11 bases between. This CDR3 comprises 15 residues. The CDR3 bases that were read are TGTGCCAGCTCTCTCACAGGGAAGGGCAACCAGGCTCCGCTT. It is translated as CASSLTGKGNQAPL. The entire CDR3 is CASSLTGKGNQAPLF. Full variable domain (outside the CDR3, taken from reference TRBV12-2 and TRBJ1-5): NSGVVQSPRYIIKGKGERSILKCIPISGHLSVAWYQQTQGQELKFFIQHYDKMERDKGNLPSRFSVQQFDDYHSEMNMSALELEDSAVYFCASSLTGKGNQAPLFGEGTRLSVL.

Note on this clone: Gene labels here are mouse ones. The CDR3: CASGDPRDTQYF. Partial CDR3 DNA: TGTGCCAGCGGTGATCCGAGGGACACCCAGTAC. The V gene is TRBV13-2, the J gene TRBJ2-5; unclear D gene. The read falls 1 residue short of the CDR3 end, and the missing part is taken from the germline J gene. CDR1 NNHNN and CDR2 SYGAGS come from the germline V gene (reference sequence). Trimming took off 1 base at V and 6 bases at J, with 6 bases between the two ends. This CDR3 contains 12 residues.

Turning to this clone: Mouse gene names and germline throughout. The read gets to within 1 residue of the CDR3 end, and the germline J gene fills in the rest. The chain employs TRBV13-2 and TRBJ1-6, with D hard to call. TRBJ1-6 is flagged as an ORF with uncertain function. The germline V and J ends were trimmed by 6 bases and 0 bases, with 10 bases remaining between them. The CDR3 runs to 15 residues. Germline CDR1 is NNHNN and CDR2 is SYGAGS (reference sequence). Incomplete CDR3 DNA: TGTGCCAGCGCCCCACATAATTCCTATAATTCGCCCCTCTAC. This gives the protein CASAPHNSYNSPLY. The whole CDR3 protein is CASAPHNSYNSPLYF.

On this clone: Mouse germline and gene names are used. The CDR3 end falls 1 residue outside the read, so it is completed with the germline J gene. The sample has other DNA sequences that encode this CDR3 too. This chain links TRBV19 with TRBJ2-5; 10 bases agree with TRBD1. This CDR3 is built from 14 residues. Germline V CDR1 and CDR2: FNHDT, SITEND (reference sequence). V trimming: 2 bases; J trimming: 6 bases; junction bases outside the gene matches: 3. The part of the CDR3 DNA that was read is TGTGCCAGCAGTATTGGGACAGGGGCGGACACCCAGTAC. Amino acids: CASSIGTGADTQY. The whole CDR3 protein is CASSIGTGADTQYF.

Note on this clone: Here the gene names and germline are mouse. The CDR3 end falls 1 residue outside the read, so it is completed with the germline J gene. The chain employs TRBV5 and TRBJ2-3; D call uncertain. This CDR3 has 16 amino acids. Germline CDR1 and CDR2: LGHNA and YNLKQL (reference sequence). Trimming took off 0 bases at V and 1 base at J, with 11 bases between the two ends. The CDR3 loop reads CASSQERGWGAETLYF. Incomplete CDR3 DNA: TGTGCCAGCAGCCAAGAGAGAGGGTGGGGTGCAGAAACGCTGTAT.

Note on this clone: Mouse gene names apply. The read is 1 residue too short to cover the CDR3 end, so that end is filled in from the germline J gene. The chain is built from TRBV23 and TRBJ2-5. The CDR3 is made up of 12 amino acids. Germline assignment: CDR1 KGHTA and CDR2 FQNQQP. CDR3 in amino acids: CSSSQSTDTQYF. CDR3 DNA, as far as it was read: TGCTCCAGCAGTCAATCGACGGACACCCAGTAC.

Points on this clone: Gene and germline names: mouse. The observed sequence ends 1 residue before the CDR3 terminus, with the missing tail filled in from the germline J gene. The chain employs TRBV15 and TRBJ2-4; no reliable D call. V was trimmed by 4 bases and J by 3 bases, leaving 2 bases between them. This CDR3 region has 11 residues. The germline V gene has CDR1 SGHND and CDR2 FRSKSL. CDR3 in amino acids: CASSSQNTLYF. Partial CDR3 DNA: TGTGCCAGCAGTTCGCAAAACACCTTGTAC.

A note on this clone: Genes and germline come from the mouse. The read comes to an end 1 residue before the CDR3 does, leaving the germline J gene to fill in the end. V and J are TRBV16 and TRBJ2-7; no definite D call. CDR1 and CDR2 (germline): SGHSA, FRNQAP. V dropped 0 bases and J dropped 0 bases, with 3 bases sitting between them. CDR3 length: 13 residues. CDR3 bases read: TGTGCAAGCAGCTTAGAAAGCTCCTATGAACAGTAC. Amino acid sequence: CASSLESSYEQY. The full CDR3 protein reads CASSLESSYEQYF. The full variable domain, rest sourced from reference TRBV16 and TRBJ2-7, is NAGVIQTPRHKVTGKGQEATLWCEPISGHSAVFWYRQTIVQGLEFLTYFRNQAPIDDSGMPKERFSAQMPNQSHSTLKIQSTQPQDSAVYLCASSLESSYEQYFGPGTRLTVL.